The next 24 T cell receptor beta chains were all read from a single sample in a study of shared clonotypes between healthy human individuals (dated by TCRdb to the early 2020s). Preparation of the library involved the immunoSEQ multiplex PCR assay. Not all clones reach the TCRdb copy of this immuneACCESS table, which keeps in-frame sequences only. Checked studies attribute under half of the gap to unresolved V genes and leave the rest unexplained. The sample table records some 600,000 clones; 95% to 96% of these occur just once. Together, the top ten hold roughly 0.1% of the sample. CD8 naive samples were CD45RO-negative cells positively selected for CCR7, giving a CD45RA+CCR7+ population that excluded TemRA cells. The specimen was naive CD8+ T cells sorted from blood. Sample cell subset or site, as interpreted from the label and publication: CD45RA+CCR7+. All receptors derive from a woman between 25 and 40 years old in good health.

In this sample, this clone turned up once. This chain connects TRBV19 to TRBJ1-5; maybe TRBD1 (5 bases). The CDR3 extends over 16 amino acids. CDR1 is LNHDA, CDR2 SQIVND, per germline (reference sequence). With 5 bases removed from V and 6 bases from J, the gap between germline ends came to 20 bases. The CDR3 coding sequence is TGTGCCAGTAGTGAACCGGGGCTCCTTGCCGCTCAGCCCCAGCATTTT. Amino acid sequence: CASSEPGLLAAQPQHF.

The chain carries TRBV13 and TRBJ1-5; 7 bases are shared with TRBD1. The germline gives CDR1 PRHDT, CDR2 FYEKMQ (reference sequence). There are 14 residues in the CDR3. V was clipped by 3 bases and J by 6 bases; unmatched bases: 5. CDR3 in amino acids: CASSLGRGLQPQHF. The CDR3 DNA reads TGTGCCAGCAGCTTGGGTAGGGGGCTTCAGCCCCAGCATTTT.

A note on this clone: Other nucleotide sequences in the sample specify the same CDR3. This rearrangement joins TRBV27 to TRBJ1-2; D is uncertain. V was cut by 3 bases and J by 2 bases, with 7 bases left in between. Per germline, CDR1 MNHEY and CDR2 SMNVEV (reference sequence). This CDR3 contains 13 residues. The CDR3 DNA sequence: TGTGCCAGCAGTTTGGCAGGAAACTATGGCTACACCTTC. This translates into CASSLAGNYGYTF.

The genes are TRBV29-1 and TRBJ2-7; tentative D call: TRBD2 (6 bases). Trimming shortened V by 7 bases and J by 2 bases, and 21 bases separated the two germline ends. From germline, CDR1 is SQVTM and CDR2 ANQGSEA. The CDR3 is made up of 15 amino acids. This CDR3 is CSASIMTSPTYEQYF. In nucleotides, the CDR3 is TGCAGCGCAAGTATAATGACTAGTCCCACCTACGAGCAGTACTTC.

The V gene is TRBV5-4, the J gene TRBJ1-1; D unresolved. V lost 3 bases and J 7 bases, leaving 16 bases between the germline ends. CDR1 is SGHNT and CDR2 is YYREEE in the germline V gene (reference sequence). The CDR3 is 14 amino acids. The CDR3 DNA reads TGTGCCAGCAGCTCCCCGGTGGGAAAGCTTGAAGCTTTCTTT. Its protein product is CASSSPVGKLEAFF.

The CDR3 DNA follows: TGTGCCAGCACCCTTAGCGGAGCTAGCACAGATACGCAGTATTTT. This translates into CASTLSGASTDTQYF. This chain connects TRBV27 to TRBJ2-3, with a tentative D call TRBD2 (6 bases). The CDR3 is 15 residues long. Germline V lookup: CDR1 MNHEY, CDR2 SMNVEV (reference sequence). V lost 7 bases and J lost 0, with 14 bases in between.

This chain links TRBV29-1 with TRBJ2-5; 9 bases are shared with TRBD1. The end of the DNA fits TRBJ2-7 better, so the J call may be wrong. In germline, CDR1 is SQVTM, CDR2 ANQGSEA. CDR3 length: 13 residues. The CDR3: CSVEGTGYPEQYF. The CDR3 DNA reads TGCAGCGTTGAGGGGACAGGGTACCCCGAGCAGTACTTC.

The chain has TRBV6-1 and TRBJ1-1; tentatively, D is TRBD1 (5 bases). Germline assignment: CDR1 MNHNS and CDR2 SASEGT. The germline V and J ends were trimmed by 2 bases and 1 base, with 14 bases remaining between them. The CDR3 totals 16 residues. For the CDR3, the DNA is TGTGCCAGCAGTGAAACTAGGGGCACCGCGAACACTGAAGCTTTCTTT. It codes for CASSETRGTANTEAFF.

The chain is built from TRBV6-5 and TRBJ2-7; TRBD1 aligns across 9 bases. The length of the CDR3 is 15 residues. Germline V gene lookup returns CDR1 MNHEY and CDR2 SVGAGI. Unmatched junction bases numbered 13, after V lost 6 bases and J lost 7 bases. This chain's CDR3 is CASSRDRATLGEQYF. The CDR3 DNA sequence: TGTGCCAGCAGCAGGGACAGGGCAACCCTGGGGGAGCAGTACTTC.

This chain's CDR3 is CASSENTEAFF. CDR3 nucleotide sequence: TGTGCCAGCAGTGAAAACACTGAAGCTTTCTTT. The chain employs TRBV6-5 and TRBJ1-1; D is unresolved. This CDR3 has 11 residues. Germline-derived CDR1 and CDR2 are MNHEY and SVGAGI. Trimming shortened V by 5 bases and J by 2 bases, and 3 bases separated the two germline ends.

Concerning this clone: Other DNA sequences of this sample code for an identical CDR3. The gene calls are TRBV28 and TRBJ1-2; D unresolved. Germline V lookup: CDR1 MDHEN, CDR2 SYDVKM. CDR3 length: 15 amino acids. With 6 bases removed from V and 2 bases from J, the gap between germline ends came to 16 bases. The CDR3 is CASSPPLGTNYGYTF. As DNA, the CDR3 is TGTGCCAGCAGCCCCCCTCTGGGAACCAACTATGGCTACACCTTC.

This clone was picked up one time. The chain recombines TRBV11-2 with TRBJ2-7, with D maybe TRBD1 (6 bases). Per germline, CDR1 SGHAT and CDR2 FQNNGV. V was cut by 5 bases and J by 1 base, with 12 bases left in between. CDR3 length equals 14 residues. The CDR3 region is CASSDRDTSYEQYF. The CDR3 nucleotides read TGTGCCAGCAGCGACCGGGACACGTCCTACGAGCAGTACTTC.

The genes are TRBV5-6 and TRBJ2-1; D gene ambiguous. V was shortened by 4 bases and J by 5 bases, with 16 bases between the two germline ends. The CDR3 loop spans 15 amino acids. Germline V lookup: CDR1 SGHDT, CDR2 YYEEEE. The CDR3 sequence is CASSEEWRTNNEQFF. The CDR3, as DNA: TGTGCCAGCAGCGAGGAGTGGCGCACTAACAATGAGCAGTTCTTC.

In the case of this clone: Other DNA sequences in the sample encode the same CDR3. The rearrangement joins TRBV28 to TRBJ2-7; no definite D call. Germline CDR1 and CDR2: MDHEN and SYDVKM. Trimming cost V 5 bases and J 3 bases, with 11 bases left between them. The CDR3 runs 13 residues. The CDR3 DNA is TGTGCCAGCAGTCCCCCCCTGGGCTACGAGCAGTACTTC. Its protein product is CASSPPLGYEQYF.

The chain couples TRBV7-2 to TRBJ2-5, with D maybe TRBD2 (5 bases). Trimming pared 3 bases from V and 5 bases from J, leaving 22 bases between. In germline, CDR1 is SGHTA, CDR2 FQGNSA. The CDR3 sequence is 17 residues long. In nucleotides, the CDR3 is TGTGCCAGCAGCTTGAGAAGCCGGCTCGTCCAGCGGGAGACCCAGTACTTC. Its protein product is CASSLRSRLVQRETQYF.

The rearrangement joins TRBV14 to TRBJ2-1; 9 nucleotides match TRBD1. V lost 1 base and J lost 5; bases outside the gene matches: 9. Germline V gene sequence: CDR1 SGHDN, CDR2 FVKESK. The CDR3 has 17 amino acids. In DNA, the CDR3 is TGTGCCAGCAGCCAAGCCCTCGGGACAGGGAGAGACAATGAGCAGTTCTTC. As protein: CASSQALGTGRDNEQFF.

This chain uses TRBV28 with TRBJ2-2; TRBD1 aligns across 8 bases. Germline-derived CDR1 and CDR2 are MDHEN and SYDVKM. The CDR3 has 15 residues. V dropped 7 bases and J dropped 6; count of bases not matched to a gene: 10. CDR3 nucleotide sequence: TGTGCCAGCATCCCTACGGGACAGGTGCCCGGGGAGCTGTTTTTT. This gives the protein CASIPTGQVPGELFF.

The rearrangement joins TRBV9 to TRBJ1-1; 9 bases agree with TRBD1. Germline V gives CDR1 SGDLS, CDR2 YYNGEE. This CDR3 spans 17 amino acids. J gave up 1 base and V 4 bases, and 11 bases lay outside the gene matches. For the CDR3, the DNA is TGTGCCAGCAGCTCACTACCGAGGACAGGGGAGAACACTGAAGCTTTCTTT. It yields the protein CASSSLPRTGENTEAFF. The full variable domain, completed using reference TRBV9 and TRBJ1-1, is DSGVTQTPKHLITATGQRVTLRCSPRSGDLSVYWYQQSLDQGLQFLIQYYNGEERAKGNILERFSAQQFPDLHSELNLSSLELGDSALYFCASSSLPRTGENTEAFFGQGTRLTVV.

The chain has TRBV12-5 and TRBJ2-1; no clear D gene. Trimming shortened V by 1 base and J by 6 bases, and 10 bases separated the two germline ends. Germline CDR1 and CDR2: LGHNT and FRNRAP. CDR3 length equals 14 residues. CDR3 nucleotides: TGTGCTAGTGGTTTGGACGCGGTTTTCAATGAGCAGTTCTTC. This codes for CASGLDAVFNEQFF.

The chain couples TRBV2 to TRBJ2-7; 9 positions agree with TRBD2. The CDR3 loop spans 15 amino acids. Looked up from germline, CDR1 is SNHLY and CDR2 is FYNNEI. The ends lost 3 bases at V and 6 bases at J; junction bases unmatched: 9. DNA for the CDR3: TGTGCCAGCAGTGAGACTTGGACTAGCGACCGCGAGCAGTACTTC. Its protein product is CASSETWTSDREQYF.

V is TRBV19 and J is TRBJ1-2, with 9 bases aligning to TRBD1. The germline V gene has CDR1 LNHDA and CDR2 SQIVND (reference sequence). V trimming: 4 bases; J trimming: 8 bases; junction bases outside the gene matches: 5. The CDR3 has 13 residues. The chain's CDR3 is CASSTEDRGGYTF. CDR3 sequence (DNA): TGTGCCAGTAGTACCGAGGACAGGGGAGGCTACACCTTC.

V usage is TRBV6-5 and J usage is TRBJ2-7; D gene uncertain. V lost 7 bases to trimming and J lost 3 bases, with 10 bases between them. The CDR3 consists of 12 residues. The germline V gene encodes CDR1 MNHEY and CDR2 SVGAGI. CDR3 in amino acids: CASTDPGYEQYF. CDR3 nucleotide sequence: TGTGCCAGCACGGACCCTGGCTACGAGCAGTACTTC.

In this sample, this clone turned up a few times. The V and J genes are TRBV9 and TRBJ2-1; D is possibly TRBD2 (7 bases). V lost 4 bases and J 7 bases, leaving 12 bases between the germline ends. Germline assignment: CDR1 SGDLS and CDR2 YYNGEE. This CDR3 is built from 13 residues. CDR3 sequence reads: CASSPEGGNEQFF. CDR3 DNA: TGTGCCAGCAGCCCGGAGGGGGGGAATGAGCAGTTCTTC.

The rearrangement joins TRBV5-1 to TRBJ2-3, with D perhaps being TRBD1 or TRBD2 (5 bases each). Trimming stripped 1 base from V and 2 bases from J, with 8 bases between. This CDR3 comprises 14 residues. Per germline, CDR1 SGHRS and CDR2 YFSETQ. As DNA, the CDR3 is TGCGCCAGCAGCTTGTTGGGGGACACAGATACGCAGTATTTT. Translation: CASSLLGDTDTQYF.